The 12 T cell receptor beta chains in this list originate from one sample, sequenced in a study of T cells in Graves' hyperthyroidism and ophthalmopathy. TCR beta CDR3 regions were amplified from RNA. Primed by the HTBI set, a first-round RT-PCR was run on the TCR CDR3. TCRdb re-analysed the multiplex PCR reads in MiXCR, keeping a single row per CDR3 protein. The repertoire holds about 600,000 distinct CDR3 sequences, with around 16% as singletons. Sample: blood. These receptors were obtained from a woman aged 35 to 49 with Graves' ophthalmopathy.

The sample holds a few counts of this clonotype. The J gene is TRBJ1-6, the V gene TRBV30; 9 bases fit TRBD1. The CDR3 runs 13 residues. CDR1 GTSNPN and CDR2 SVGIG come from the germline V gene (reference sequence). V was clipped by 4 bases and J by 8 bases; unmatched bases: 3. The CDR3 DNA is TGTGCCTGGACCCGACAGGGGGATTCACCCCTCCACTTT. Its translation is CAWTRQGDSPLHF.

This clonotype was recorded many times. The chain uses TRBV20-1 and TRBJ2-1, with D unresolved. Germline loops: CDR1 DFQATT, CDR2 SNEGSKA (reference sequence). The V end was cut by 3 bases, the J end by 7 bases, with 13 bases between. CDR3 length: 13 residues. CDR3 loop: CSASGSLSNEQFF. The CDR3, as DNA: TGCAGTGCTAGCGGGTCTCTTTCGAATGAGCAGTTCTTC.

V usage is TRBV12-5 and J usage is TRBJ2-1; D unclear. Germline CDR1 is LGHNT and CDR2 is FRNRAP. Trimming removed 7 bases at V and 0 bases at J, with 10 bases between. This CDR3 region has 14 residues. The CDR3 bases are TGTGCTAGTGAGAGAACCCCCTCCTACAATGAGCAGTTCTTC. Translating gives CASERTPSYNEQFF.

The chain carries TRBV4-2 and TRBJ1-4; a possible D gene is TRBD1 (5 bases). CDR3 length: 15 residues. The germline V gene has CDR1 LGHNA and CDR2 YNFKEQ. Between the trimmed V and J ends, which lost 1 base and 2 bases, there was a span of 8 bases. In DNA form, the CDR3 reads TGTGCCAGCAGCCAAGCTGGGGGTACTAATGAAAAACTGTTTTTT. It specifies CASSQAGGTNEKLFF.

J is TRBJ2-2 and V is TRBV20-1; either TRBD1 or TRBD2 may supply D (7 bases each). V lost 1 base and J 5 bases, leaving 20 bases between the germline ends. The V gene's germline CDR1 is DFQATT and CDR2 SNEGSKA (reference sequence). This CDR3 is built from 17 residues. CDR3 region: CSARAPGGGPATGELFF. The CDR3 nucleotides read TGCAGTGCTAGAGCCCCAGGGGGGGGGCCGGCGACCGGGGAGCTGTTTTTT.

The chain has TRBV7-9 and TRBJ2-5; tentatively, D is TRBD1 (5 bases). Germline CDR1 is SEHNR and CDR2 is FQNEAQ (reference sequence). There are 14 residues in the CDR3. Trimming removed 5 bases from V and 10 bases from J, with 20 bases in between. The CDR3 protein is CASSPRGALGNQYF. The CDR3 DNA is TGTGCCAGCAGCCCACGTGGGGCATTGGGGAACCAGTACTTC.

This clonotype was recorded many times. This chain links TRBV6-1 with TRBJ1-1, with a weak D call TRBD1 (5 bases). The CDR3 totals 12 residues. V was shortened by 3 bases and J by 7 bases, with 9 bases between the two germline ends. Germline values: CDR1 MNHNS, CDR2 SASEGT. CDR3 in DNA: TGTGCCAGCAGTGATAGACAGTTTGAAGCTTTCTTT. Translating gives CASSDRQFEAFF.

This clonotype turned up a few times. The CDR3 sequence is CASSPSGPKPGGKFF. Written as DNA, the CDR3 is TGCGCCAGCAGCCCATCCGGGCCTAAACCCGGGGGAAAGTTCTTC. The chain couples TRBV4-1 to TRBJ2-1, with D perhaps matching TRBD2 (6 bases). The CDR3 covers 15 residues. In germline, CDR1 is MGHRA, CDR2 YSYEKL. V shed 4 bases and J shed 14 bases, with 24 bases lying between them.

This clonotype was observed many times. The gene calls are TRBV10-3 and TRBJ2-7; a possible D gene is TRBD1 (7 bases). Trimming shortened V by 3 bases and J by 3 bases, and 15 bases separated the two germline ends. This CDR3 is built from 15 residues. In germline, CDR1 is ENHRY, CDR2 SYGVKD. CDR3 coding DNA: TGTGCCATCAGTGAAACGGAGGGGGCGCGCTACGAGCAGTACTTC. Residues: CAISETEGARYEQYF.

This clonotype came up many times. The rearrangement links TRBV12-3 or TRBV12-4 to TRBJ2-3, with 9 positions matching TRBD2. This CDR3 contains 19 residues. The junction had 20 bases not matched to a gene; V was cut back by 6 bases and J by 4 bases. CDR3 in amino acids: CASSLTARGGLFVPDTQYF. The DNA for the CDR3 is TGTGCCAGCAGCTTGACGGCGCGGGGGGGCCTGTTTGTTCCAGATACGCAGTATTTT.

This clonotype has a count of ten or more. CDR3 sequence reads: CASSLGYGGETQYF. DNA of the CDR3: TGTGCCAGCAGCTTAGGTTACGGGGGAGAGACCCAGTACTTC. The chain couples TRBV11-2 to TRBJ2-5; TRBD2 is a possible D gene (6 bases). The germline gives CDR1 SGHAT, CDR2 FQNNGV. Trimming stripped 1 base from V and 4 bases from J, with 10 bases between. CDR3 length: 14 amino acids.

This clonotype was seen at least ten times. The chain is built from TRBV6-1 and TRBJ2-3; D unresolved. The CDR3 runs 15 residues. The germline CDR1 and CDR2 sequences are MNHNS and SASEGT. V lost 7 bases and J 3 bases, leaving 17 bases between the germline ends. The DNA of the CDR3 is TGTGCCAGCACCTCCCTCGGGCAGGCAACAGATACGCAGTATTTT. It encodes CASTSLGQATDTQYF.